What follows describes a single TCR beta chain. Its antigen is still unknown. An end of the junction differs from the germline gene, which may be a read error. The sample originates from a study of shared clonotypes between healthy human individuals. Broader study findings: A handful of donors showed sharing of about 4.8% of naive CD4 clonotypes.

The assay was immunoSEQ multiplex PCR, and TCRdb's table has in-frame clones only and misses some. This sample yields approximately 2,300,000 clones, of which around 93% are seen a single time; 0.37% belongs to the top ten. Germline V gene lookup returns CDR1 LNHNV and CDR2 YYDKDF (reference sequence). The CDR3 consists of 14 residues. The V gene is TRBV15, the J gene TRBJ1-1, with 10 bases that match TRBD1. This sequence originates from a young man in good health. Some clones in this sample may be carry-over from other donors' samples. The sequencing sample was made of naive CD4+ T cells from PBMCs. The subset: CD45RA+ positively selected. The CDR3 loop reads CATSRDRGQTEAFF. CDR3 bases: TGTGCCACCAGCCGAGACAGGGGGCAAACTGAAGCTTTCTTT. The full variable domain, its missing parts supplied by reference TRBV15 and TRBJ1-1, is DAMVIQNPRYQVTQFGKPVTLSCSQTLNHNVMYWYQQKSSQAPKLLFHYYDKDFNNEADTPDNFQSRRPNTSFCFLDIRSPGLGDTAMYLCATSRDRGQTEAFFGQGTRLTVV.